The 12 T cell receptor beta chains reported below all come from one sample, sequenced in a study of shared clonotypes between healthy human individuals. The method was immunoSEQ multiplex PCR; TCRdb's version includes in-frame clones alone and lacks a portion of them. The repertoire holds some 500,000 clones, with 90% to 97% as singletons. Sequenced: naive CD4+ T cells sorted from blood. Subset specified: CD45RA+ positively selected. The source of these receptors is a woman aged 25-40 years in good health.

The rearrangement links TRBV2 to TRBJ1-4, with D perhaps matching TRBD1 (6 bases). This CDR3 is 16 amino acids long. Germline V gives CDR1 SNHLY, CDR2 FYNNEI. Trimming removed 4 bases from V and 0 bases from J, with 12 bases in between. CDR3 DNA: TGTGCCAGCAGTGGGCAGGGGCCAGCAACTAATGAAAAACTGTTTTTT. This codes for CASSGQGPATNEKLFF.

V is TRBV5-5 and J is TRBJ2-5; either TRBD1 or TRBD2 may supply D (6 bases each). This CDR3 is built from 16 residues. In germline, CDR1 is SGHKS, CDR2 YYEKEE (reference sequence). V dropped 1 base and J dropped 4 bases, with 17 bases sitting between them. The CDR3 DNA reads TGTGCCAGCAGCTTGAACAGGGCTTTGGAGGGAGAGACCCAGTACTTC. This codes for CASSLNRALEGETQYF.

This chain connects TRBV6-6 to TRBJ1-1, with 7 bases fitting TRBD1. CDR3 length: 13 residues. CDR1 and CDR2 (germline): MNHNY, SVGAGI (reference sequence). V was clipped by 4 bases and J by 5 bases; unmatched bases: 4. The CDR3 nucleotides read TGTGCCAGCAGTTCAGGGGGTTGGACTGAAGCTTTCTTT. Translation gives CASSSGGWTEAFF.

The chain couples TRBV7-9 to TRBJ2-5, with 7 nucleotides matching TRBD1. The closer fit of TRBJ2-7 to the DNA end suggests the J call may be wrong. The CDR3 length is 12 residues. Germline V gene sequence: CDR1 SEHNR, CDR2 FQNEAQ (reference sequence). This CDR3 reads CASSTQGYEQYF. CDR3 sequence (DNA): TGTGCCAGCAGCACACAGGGGTACGAGCAGTACTTC.

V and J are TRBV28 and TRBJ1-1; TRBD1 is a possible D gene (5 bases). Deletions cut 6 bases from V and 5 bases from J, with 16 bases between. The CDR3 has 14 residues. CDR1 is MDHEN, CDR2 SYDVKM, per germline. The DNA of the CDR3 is TGTGCCAGCAGGCTAGTGGGGCGTGGGACTGAAGCTTTCTTT. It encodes CASRLVGRGTEAFF.

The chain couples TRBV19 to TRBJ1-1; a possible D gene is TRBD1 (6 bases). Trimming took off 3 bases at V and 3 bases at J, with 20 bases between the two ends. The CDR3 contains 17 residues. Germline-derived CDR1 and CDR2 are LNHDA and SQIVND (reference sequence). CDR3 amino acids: CASSIIEGGSGYTEAFF. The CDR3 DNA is TGTGCCAGTAGTATCATCGAAGGGGGAAGCGGGTACACTGAAGCTTTCTTT.

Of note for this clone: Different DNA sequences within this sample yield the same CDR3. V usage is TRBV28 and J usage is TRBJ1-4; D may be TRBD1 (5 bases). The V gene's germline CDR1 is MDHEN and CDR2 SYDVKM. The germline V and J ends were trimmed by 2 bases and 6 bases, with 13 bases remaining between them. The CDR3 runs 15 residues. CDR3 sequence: CASSLGAEGDEKLFF. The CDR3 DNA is TGTGCCAGCAGTTTAGGGGCAGAAGGGGATGAAAAACTGTTTTTT.

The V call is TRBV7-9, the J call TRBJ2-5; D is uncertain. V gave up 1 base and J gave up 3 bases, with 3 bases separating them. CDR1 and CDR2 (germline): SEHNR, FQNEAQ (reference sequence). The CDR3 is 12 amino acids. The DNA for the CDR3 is TGTGCCAGCAGCTTAGGGGAAGAGACCCAGTACTTC. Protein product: CASSLGEETQYF.

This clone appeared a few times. The CDR3 loop is CSVGEASSNQPQHF. The CDR3 DNA follows: TGCAGCGTGGGGGAAGCTAGTAGCAATCAGCCCCAGCATTTT. J is TRBJ1-5 and V is TRBV29-1; D is possibly TRBD1 (5 bases). The CDR3 has 14 residues. Germline assignment: CDR1 SQVTM and CDR2 ANQGSEA. V lost 6 bases and J 0 bases, leaving 12 bases between the germline ends.

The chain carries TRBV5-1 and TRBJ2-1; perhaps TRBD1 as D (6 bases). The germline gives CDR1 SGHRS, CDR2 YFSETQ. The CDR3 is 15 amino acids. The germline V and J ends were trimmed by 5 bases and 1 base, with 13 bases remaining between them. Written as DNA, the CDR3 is TGCGCCAGCAGACCCGCACAGGGATCCTACAATGAGCAGTTCTTC. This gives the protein CASRPAQGSYNEQFF.

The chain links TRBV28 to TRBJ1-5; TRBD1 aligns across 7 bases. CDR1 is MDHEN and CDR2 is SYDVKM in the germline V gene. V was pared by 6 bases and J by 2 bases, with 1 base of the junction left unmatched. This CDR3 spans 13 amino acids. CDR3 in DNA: TGTGCCAGCAGAGGGACAGGCAATCAGCCCCAGCATTTT. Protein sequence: CASRGTGNQPQHF.

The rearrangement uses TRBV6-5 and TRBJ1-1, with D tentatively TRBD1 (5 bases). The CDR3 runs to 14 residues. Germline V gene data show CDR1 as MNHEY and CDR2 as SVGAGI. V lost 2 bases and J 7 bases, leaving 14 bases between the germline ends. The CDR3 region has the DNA TGTGCCAGCAGTTACGGACGAGGGGCGTTTGAAGCTTTCTTT. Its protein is CASSYGRGAFEAFF.